The sequence of this T cell receptor beta chain was determined in a study of technical replicates of blood from a few donors. The protocol was immunoSEQ multiplex PCR, while the TCRdb copy is restricted to in-frame clones and leaves out a portion. The table shows over 85,000 clones, with 85% to 95% occurring only once. The CDR3 length is 13 residues. This clone was observed a single time. The V gene is TRBV21-1, the J gene TRBJ2-3; whether TRBD1, the table's D call, matches the DNA was not checked. TRBV21-1 is assigned pseudogene status. The clonotype originates from a human donor in good health. What was sequenced was T cells isolated from PBMCs. The CDR3 region has the DNA TGTGCCAAGAGGGACAGAGCCACAGATACGCAGTATTTT. Protein sequence: CAKRDRATDTQYF.